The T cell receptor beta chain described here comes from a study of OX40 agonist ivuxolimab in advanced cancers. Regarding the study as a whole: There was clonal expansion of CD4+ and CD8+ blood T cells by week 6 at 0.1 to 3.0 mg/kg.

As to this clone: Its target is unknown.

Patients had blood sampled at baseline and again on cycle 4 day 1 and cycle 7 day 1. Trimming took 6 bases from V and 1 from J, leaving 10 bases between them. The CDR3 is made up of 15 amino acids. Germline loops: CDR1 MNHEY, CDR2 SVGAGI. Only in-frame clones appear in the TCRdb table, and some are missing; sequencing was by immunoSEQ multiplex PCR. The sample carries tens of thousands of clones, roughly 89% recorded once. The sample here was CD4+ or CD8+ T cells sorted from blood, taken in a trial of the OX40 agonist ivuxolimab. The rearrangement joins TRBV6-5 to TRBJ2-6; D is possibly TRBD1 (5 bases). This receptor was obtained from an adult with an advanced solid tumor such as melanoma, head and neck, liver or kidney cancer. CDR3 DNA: TGTGCCAGCAGGAAACAGGAGTCTGGGGCCAACGTCCTGACTTTC. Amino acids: CASRKQESGANVLTF.